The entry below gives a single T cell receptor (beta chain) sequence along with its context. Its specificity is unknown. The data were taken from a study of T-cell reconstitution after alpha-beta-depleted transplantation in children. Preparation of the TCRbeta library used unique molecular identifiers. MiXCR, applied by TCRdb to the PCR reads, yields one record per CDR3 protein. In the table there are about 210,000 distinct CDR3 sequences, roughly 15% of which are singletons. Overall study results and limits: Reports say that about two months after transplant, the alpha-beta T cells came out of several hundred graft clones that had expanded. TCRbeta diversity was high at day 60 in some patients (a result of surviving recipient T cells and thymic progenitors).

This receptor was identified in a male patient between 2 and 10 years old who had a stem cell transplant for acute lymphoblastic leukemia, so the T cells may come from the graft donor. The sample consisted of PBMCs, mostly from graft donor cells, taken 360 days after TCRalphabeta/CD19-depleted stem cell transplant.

The CDR3 here is CASSVGRQATNYGYTF. In DNA form, the CDR3 reads TGTGCCAGCAGCGTAGGCCGACAGGCCACTAACTATGGCTACACCTTC. V is TRBV9 and J is TRBJ1-2, with D possibly being TRBD1 (6 bases). The length of the CDR3 is 16 residues. Trimming stripped 0 bases from V and 0 bases from J, with 12 bases between. The germline V gene encodes CDR1 SGDLS and CDR2 YYNGEE.